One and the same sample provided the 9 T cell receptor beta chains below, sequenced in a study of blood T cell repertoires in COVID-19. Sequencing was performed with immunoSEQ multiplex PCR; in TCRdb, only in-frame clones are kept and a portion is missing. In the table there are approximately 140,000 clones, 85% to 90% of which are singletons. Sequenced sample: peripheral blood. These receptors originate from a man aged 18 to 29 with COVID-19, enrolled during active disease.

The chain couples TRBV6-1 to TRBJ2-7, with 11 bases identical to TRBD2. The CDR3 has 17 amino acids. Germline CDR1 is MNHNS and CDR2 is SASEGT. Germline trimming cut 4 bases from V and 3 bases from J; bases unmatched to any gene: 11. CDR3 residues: CASSGPQTSGNLYEQYF. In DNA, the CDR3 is TGTGCCAGCAGTGGACCGCAGACTAGCGGGAACCTCTACGAGCAGTACTTC.

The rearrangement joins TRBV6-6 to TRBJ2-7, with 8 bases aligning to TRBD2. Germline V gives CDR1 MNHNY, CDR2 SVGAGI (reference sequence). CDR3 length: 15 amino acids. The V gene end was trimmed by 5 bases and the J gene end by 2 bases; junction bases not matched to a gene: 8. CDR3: CASSLTGTRAYEQYF. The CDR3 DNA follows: TGTGCCAGCAGTCTAACCGGGACTAGGGCCTACGAGCAGTACTTC.

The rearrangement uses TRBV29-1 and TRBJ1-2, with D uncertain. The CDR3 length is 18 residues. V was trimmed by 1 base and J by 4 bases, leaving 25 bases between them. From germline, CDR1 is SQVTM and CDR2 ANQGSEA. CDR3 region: CSVEGLLVRFSWSYGYTF. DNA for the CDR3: TGCAGCGTTGAAGGTTTATTAGTCCGATTCAGCTGGAGCTATGGCTACACCTTC.

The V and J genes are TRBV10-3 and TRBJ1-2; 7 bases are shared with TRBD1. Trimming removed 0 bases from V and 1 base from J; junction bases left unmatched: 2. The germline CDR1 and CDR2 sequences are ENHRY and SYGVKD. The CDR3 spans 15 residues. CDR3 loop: CAISESAGGNYGYTF. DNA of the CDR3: TGTGCCATCAGTGAGTCTGCAGGGGGTAACTATGGCTACACCTTC.

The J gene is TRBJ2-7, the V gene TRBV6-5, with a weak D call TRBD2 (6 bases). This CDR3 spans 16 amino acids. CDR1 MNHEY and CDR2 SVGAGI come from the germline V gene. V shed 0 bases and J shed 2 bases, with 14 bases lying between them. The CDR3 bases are TGTGCCAGCAGTTACTCCCTCCTACTAGCAACCTACGAGCAGTACTTC. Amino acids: CASSYSLLLATYEQYF.

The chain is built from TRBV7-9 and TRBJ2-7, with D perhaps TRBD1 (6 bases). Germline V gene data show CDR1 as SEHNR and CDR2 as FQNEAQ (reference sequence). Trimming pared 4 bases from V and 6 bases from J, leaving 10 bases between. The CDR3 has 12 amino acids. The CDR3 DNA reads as TGTGCCAGCAGCTCACAGGGTTTCGAGCAGTACTTC. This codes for CASSSQGFEQYF.

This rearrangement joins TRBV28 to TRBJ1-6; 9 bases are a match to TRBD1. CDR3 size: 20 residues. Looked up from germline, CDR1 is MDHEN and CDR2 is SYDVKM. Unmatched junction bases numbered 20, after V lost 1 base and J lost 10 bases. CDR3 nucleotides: TGTGCCAGCAGTTTATCGGTGCGTTTCACAGGGGGCCCCTCGGGCTCACCCCTCCACTTT. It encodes CASSLSVRFTGGPSGSPLHF.

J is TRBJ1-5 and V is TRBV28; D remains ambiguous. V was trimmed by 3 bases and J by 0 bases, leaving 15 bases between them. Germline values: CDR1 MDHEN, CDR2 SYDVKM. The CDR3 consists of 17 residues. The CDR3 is CASSFEAFEISNQPQHF. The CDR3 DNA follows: TGTGCCAGCAGTTTCGAAGCGTTTGAGATTAGCAATCAGCCCCAGCATTTT.

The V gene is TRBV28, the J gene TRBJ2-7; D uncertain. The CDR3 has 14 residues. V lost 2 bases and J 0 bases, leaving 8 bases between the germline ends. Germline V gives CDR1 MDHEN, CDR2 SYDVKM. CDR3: CASSLTGPSYEQYF. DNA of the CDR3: TGTGCCAGCAGTTTAACGGGTCCCTCCTACGAGCAGTACTTC.